These 18 T cell receptor beta chains originate from one sample sequenced in a study of blood T cells in healthy people across ages. It was with a sample-barcoded 5' primer and a J-beta primer mix that a second PCR of roughly 7 to 11 cycles was run. Each CDR3 protein gets one entry after TCRdb re-called the 5' RACE reads with MiXCR. The table has hundreds of thousands of distinct CDR3 sequences, 56% seen once. Sequencing was done on a sample of blood. All receptors come from a man between 35 and 55 years old in good health.

The V gene is TRBV20-1, the J gene TRBJ2-7, with 8 bases lining up with TRBD2. This CDR3 spans 15 amino acids. Trimming removed 5 bases from V and 3 bases from J; junction bases left unmatched: 12. Germline lookup yields CDR1 DFQATT and CDR2 SNEGSKA (reference sequence). In nucleotides, the CDR3 is TGCAGTGCTGAAACGCAAGCGGGAGTCCGCTACGAGCAGTACTTC. Translating it yields CSAETQAGVRYEQYF.

The count of this clonotype is one. CDR3 nucleotide sequence: TGCAGCGTCACTAGCGGAGGGGGTCATCAGCCCCAGCATTTT. Amino acids: CSVTSGGGHQPQHF. This chain uses TRBV29-1 with TRBJ1-5; perhaps TRBD1 as D (6 bases). Germline V CDR1 and CDR2: SQVTM, ANQGSEA. The CDR3 has 14 residues. V was pared by 6 bases and J by 5 bases, with 17 bases between.

The V and J genes are TRBV7-9 and TRBJ2-7, with D maybe TRBD2 (5 bases). The CDR3 has 19 residues. The germline V gene has CDR1 SEHNR and CDR2 FQNEAQ (reference sequence). Between the trimmed V and J ends, which lost 0 bases and 4 bases, there was a span of 25 bases. CDR3 nucleotides: TGTGCCAGCAGCTTAGCGGCCGGATCGAGCGGAGGCCATCCTTACGAGCAGTACTTC. Its protein is CASSLAAGSSGGHPYEQYF.

The table lists this clonotype with a few counts. The V and J genes are TRBV28 and TRBJ2-4; 10 bases agree with TRBD2. The ends lost 8 bases at V and 5 bases at J; junction bases unmatched: 6. Per germline, CDR1 MDHEN and CDR2 SYDVKM. The CDR3 has 14 residues. The CDR3 loop reads CASASGSQQNIQYF. CDR3 in DNA: TGTGCCAGCGCTAGCGGGAGCCAACAAAACATTCAGTACTTC.

The chain employs TRBV29-1 and TRBJ2-1; D perhaps matches TRBD2 (6 bases). Germline V gene sequence: CDR1 SQVTM, CDR2 ANQGSEA. The CDR3 loop spans 15 amino acids. The V end was cut by 3 bases, the J end by 0 bases, with 12 bases between. The CDR3, as DNA: TGCAGCGTTGAGCGGGACGCGAGCTCCTACAATGAGCAGTTCTTC. Its translation: CSVERDASSYNEQFF.

V is TRBV29-1 and J is TRBJ1-1; the D gene is possibly TRBD1 (5 bases). The CDR3 is 17 residues long. With 6 bases removed from V and 0 bases from J, the gap between germline ends came to 23 bases. Germline assignment: CDR1 SQVTM and CDR2 ANQGSEA. CDR3 nucleotide sequence: TGCAGCGTGGGGCTCTTAGGAGGGCTAGCCCTGAACACTGAAGCTTTCTTT. Translating gives CSVGLLGGLALNTEAFF.

This clonotype was seen more than once but under ten times. This chain connects TRBV3-1 to TRBJ2-4, with 8 bases aligning to TRBD2. This CDR3 has 18 amino acids. CDR1 is LGHDT, CDR2 YNNKEL, per germline (reference sequence). The junction had 7 bases not matched to a gene; V was cut back by 0 bases and J by 0 bases. CDR3 nucleotides: TGTGCCAGCAGCCAAGATCAGCGGGGGACTCTAGCCAAAAACATTCAGTACTTC. Translating gives CASSQDQRGTLAKNIQYF.

This sequence joins TRBV6-6 and TRBJ1-1; weak D call: TRBD1 (5 bases). This CDR3 has 13 residues. V lost 6 bases, J lost 8 bases, and 16 bases lay in between. Germline V gene sequence: CDR1 MNHNY, CDR2 SVGAGI (reference sequence). The CDR3 DNA follows: TGTGCCAGCAGCTCCCCGGGACGGATAGAAGCTTTCTTT. This encodes CASSSPGRIEAFF.

The J gene is TRBJ2-7, the V gene TRBV5-1; D uncertain. CDR1 and CDR2 from the germline V gene are SGHRS and YFSETQ. Trimming removed 2 bases at V and 0 bases at J, with 9 bases between. The CDR3 runs to 14 residues. CDR3 in amino acids: CASSFSADSYEQYF. The CDR3, as DNA: TGCGCCAGCAGCTTTTCGGCAGACTCCTACGAGCAGTACTTC.

This chain uses TRBV29-1 with TRBJ2-7; TRBD2 might be the D (6 bases). This CDR3 has 13 residues. Between the trimmed V and J ends, which lost 7 bases and 0 bases, there was a span of 13 bases. Germline V lookup: CDR1 SQVTM, CDR2 ANQGSEA. The DNA for the CDR3 is TGCAGCGGAGCTAGCGCTATCTCCTACGAGCAGTACTTC. The encoded protein is CSGASAISYEQYF.

The chain has TRBV28 and TRBJ2-7, with TRBD2 matching 11 bases. This CDR3 spans 15 amino acids. From germline, CDR1 is MDHEN and CDR2 SYDVKM. V lost 8 bases to trimming and J lost 3 bases; unmatched junction nucleotides: 9. The CDR3 DNA sequence: TGTGCCAGCGGATTCGGGGGACTAGCGGACTACGAGCAGTACTTC. Its translation is CASGFGGLADYEQYF.

The rearrangement uses TRBV6-2 or TRBV6-3 and TRBJ1-5, with D unresolved. This CDR3 is built from 14 residues. V dropped 2 bases and J dropped 1 base, with 6 bases sitting between them. Germline V lookup: CDR1 MNHEY, CDR2 SVGEGT. This chain's CDR3 is CASSYTGSNQPQHF. The CDR3 DNA reads TGTGCCAGCAGTTACACGGGGAGCAATCAGCCCCAGCATTTT.

This clonotype occurred a few times. The chain joins TRBV3-1 to TRBJ1-2; D gene ambiguous. CDR3 size: 15 residues. The germline gives CDR1 LGHDT, CDR2 YNNKEL (reference sequence). Trimming shortened V by 0 bases and J by 4 bases, and 12 bases separated the two germline ends. CDR3 coding DNA: TGTGCCAGCAGCCAAGAACACAGTGGGATCTATGGCTACACCTTC. Translation: CASSQEHSGIYGYTF.

The chain has TRBV4-3 and TRBJ2-5; no clear D. The CDR3 runs to 16 residues. V lost 5 bases and J lost 7, with 23 bases in between. Germline V gene sequence: CDR1 LGHNA, CDR2 YSLEER. The CDR3 DNA sequence: TGCGCCAGCAGCACCCCGAAGGAACTAAGTTCGGGGACCCAGTACTTC. Residues: CASSTPKELSSGTQYF.

This clonotype was recorded a few times. The V gene is TRBV14, the J gene TRBJ2-7; 11 nucleotides align to TRBD1. The J segment lost 7 bases and the V segment lost 6 bases, leaving 8 bases of the junction unmatched. This CDR3 is 14 amino acids long. Germline V lookup: CDR1 SGHDN, CDR2 FVKESK. This chain's CDR3 is CASSRTGGPREQYF. The CDR3, as DNA: TGTGCCAGCAGTCGGACAGGGGGCCCGAGGGAGCAGTACTTC.

The J gene is TRBJ2-7, the V gene TRBV6-5; D is possibly TRBD1 (5 bases). Per germline, CDR1 MNHEY and CDR2 SVGAGI. Trimming removed 6 bases at V and 1 base at J, with 16 bases between. This CDR3 is built from 15 residues. The CDR3 sequence is CASSPDGQTSYEQYF. The CDR3 nucleotides read TGTGCCAGCAGCCCGGACGGACAAACTTCCTACGAGCAGTACTTC.

This clonotype was found a few times. The chain has TRBV28 and TRBJ1-2, with D maybe TRBD1 (6 bases). V lost 5 bases and J 7 bases, leaving 11 bases between the germline ends. Germline CDR1 is MDHEN and CDR2 is SYDVKM. The CDR3 loop spans 12 amino acids. The CDR3 spells CASSIGQSGYTF. CDR3 nucleotide sequence: TGTGCCAGCAGTATAGGACAGAGTGGCTACACCTTC.

For this clonotype: One end of the junction is discordant with germline, which a read error may explain. This chain uses TRBV20-1 with TRBJ2-1; a possible D gene is TRBD2 (5 bases). The CDR3 has 13 amino acids. Germline V gives CDR1 DFQATT, CDR2 SNEGSKA (reference sequence). CDR3 coding DNA: TGCAGTACTAGACCCATATCGGGCAATGAGCAGTTCTTC. Translated: CSTRPISGNEQFF.